Shown below are 5 T cell receptor beta chains from a single sample sequenced in a study of cytomegalovirus exposure and HLA in healthy donors. The primer mix had 60 Vbeta and 13 Jbeta primers. Generated by immunoSEQ multiplex PCR, the TCRdb table keeps only in-frame clones and is missing some. This table holds over 80,000 clones, roughly two thirds found once. Sequencing was done on a sample of PBMCs. Receptors were obtained from a man in his forties in good health and CMV-seronegative.

The rearrangement joins TRBV7-2 to TRBJ1-6; unclear D gene. Germline V gene sequence: CDR1 SGHTA, CDR2 FQGNSA. Trimming took 5 bases from V and 7 from J, leaving 15 bases between them. This CDR3 is 15 amino acids long. For the CDR3, the DNA is TGTGCCAGCAGCCCCCGTCGGGGAATCAATTCACCCCTCCACTTT. As protein: CASSPRRGINSPLHF.

The chain employs TRBV27 and TRBJ2-1; D may be TRBD2 (5 bases). This CDR3 region has 15 residues. Germline CDR1 and CDR2: MNHEY and SMNVEV (reference sequence). The V end lost 6 bases, the J end lost 3 bases, and 15 bases lay between the germline ends. CDR3 in amino acids: CASSKTSAGYNEQFF. The CDR3 bases are TGTGCCAGCAGCAAGACTTCGGCGGGCTACAATGAGCAGTTCTTC.

J is TRBJ1-1 and V is TRBV12-5, with a tentative D call TRBD1 (5 bases). Germline CDR1 is LGHNT and CDR2 is FRNRAP. This CDR3 comprises 15 residues. Trimming shortened V by 0 bases and J by 11 bases, and 19 bases separated the two germline ends. Written as DNA, the CDR3 is TGTGCTAGTGGTTTGGTAGAGGACACCCTCCGGCGGGCTTTCTTT. This gives the protein CASGLVEDTLRRAFF.

This clone was counted a few times. The rearrangement joins TRBV4-2 to TRBJ2-7; D may be TRBD2 (6 bases). CDR1 and CDR2 (germline): LGHNA, YNFKEQ. The CDR3 is made up of 13 amino acids. Deletions cut 5 bases from V and 2 bases from J, with 10 bases between. The CDR3 region is CASSGGLAYEQYF. CDR3 sequence (DNA): TGTGCCAGCAGCGGGGGGTTGGCCTACGAGCAGTACTTC.

This clone was counted a few times. V usage is TRBV4-3 and J usage is TRBJ1-5; 9 bases agree with TRBD1. The V segment lost 2 bases and the J segment 2 bases; nucleotides outside the gene matches: 4. CDR1 and CDR2 from the germline V gene are LGHNA and YSLEER. The CDR3 covers 16 residues. This CDR3 reads CASSQSWDRGNQPQHF. The CDR3 DNA reads as TGCGCCAGCAGCCAATCTTGGGACAGGGGCAATCAGCCCCAGCATTTT.